This is a list of T cell receptor beta chains from one sample in a study of cytomegalovirus exposure and HLA in healthy donors. The table came from immunoSEQ multiplex PCR; TCRdb's copy has only in-frame clones and leaves some out. Among approximately 130,000 clones listed, 79% were seen once. The source material was PBMCs. Every receptor here comes from a male donor in good health and CMV-seronegative. The CDR3 runs from the conserved cysteine through the conserved F or W. Each record gives: V gene, D gene, clone size, J gene, CDR3 DNA, CDR3 protein. The D gene is left open where the match is weak. Clone size is shown for a subset of rows, as once, few, many or a class of expanded clone.

>TRBV6-5|TRBD2|-|TRBJ2-7
TGTGCCAGCAGTTACTCGAAGCGGGGGACCTACGAGCAGTACTTC
CASSYSKRGTYEQYF
>TRBV7-2|TRBD1|-|TRBJ1-1
TGTGCCAGCAGCCCCTCCCGGACAGGGAACACTGAAGCTTTCTTT
CASSPSRTGNTEAFF
>TRBV5-4|TRBD1|-|TRBJ1-4
TGTGCCAGCGGGGACAGGGGGTCAACTAATGAAAAACTGTTTTTT
CASGDRGSTNEKLFF
>TRBV7-3|TRBD1|-|TRBJ1-1
TGTGCCAGCAGCATCGGACAGGGGAACACTGAAGCTTTCTTT
CASSIGQGNTEAFF
>TRBV7-2|TRBD2|-|TRBJ2-7
TGTGCCAGCAGCTTAGTCGGGAGCGGGGGCCAATACGAGCAGTACTTC
CASSLVGSGGQYEQYF
>TRBV7-2|TRBD1|-|TRBJ1-1
TGTGCCAGCACCCTCGGACAGGGACATCCGTCGAACACTGAAGCTTTCTTT
CASTLGQGHPSNTEAFF
>TRBV13|TRBD2|-|TRBJ2-5
TGTGCCAGCAGCTCCCGGACTAGCGGGGGGAAAATCCAAGAGACCCAGTACTTC
CASSSRTSGGKIQETQYF
>TRBV5-1|-|-|TRBJ1-1
TGCGCCAGCAGCTTTCCCCTATCCGGGGGGGCTGAAGCTTTCTTT
CASSFPLSGGAEAFF
>TRBV6-5|TRBD1|-|TRBJ1-5
TGTGCCAGCAGTCCCCTCGGACAGGGTGTTCAGCCCCAGCATTTT
CASSPLGQGVQPQHF
>TRBV4-2|-|-|TRBJ2-2
TGTGCCAGCAGCCCGCGGATGGAGAGCACCGGGGAGCTGTTTTTT
CASSPRMESTGELFF
>TRBV15|TRBD2|-|TRBJ2-3
TGTGCCACCAGCACCGGACTAGCGGGGGCCACATTGGATACGCAGTATTTT
CATSTGLAGATLDTQYF
>TRBV7-2|-|-|TRBJ2-1
TGTGCCAGCAGCTCCTTTAGCCATGAGCAGTTCTTC
CASSSFSHEQFF
>TRBV9|-|-|TRBJ1-4
TGTGCCAGCTCTAAGGGGGCAACTAATGAAAAACTGTTTTTT
CASSKGATNEKLFF
>TRBV7-9|-|-|TRBJ1-1
TGTGCCAGCAGCTTAAGGGGGGGGGAAGCTTTCTTT
CASSLRGGEAFF
>TRBV12-5|TRBD1|-|TRBJ1-1
TGTGCTAGTGGTTTAACAGGGGGGGTCACTGAAGCTTTCTTT
CASGLTGGVTEAFF
>TRBV6-1|TRBD1|-|TRBJ1-2
TGTGCCAGCTTTTACCGGGACAGATATGGCTACACCTTC
CASFYRDRYGYTF
>TRBV5-6|TRBD2|-|TRBJ2-7
TGTGCCAGCAGCCCATTGGGGGGGGTTTACGAGCAGTACTTC
CASSPLGGVYEQYF
>TRBV13|-|few|TRBJ2-3
TGTGCCAGCAGCTTAGGCCGAGGCAGCAGCACAGATACGCAGTATTTT
CASSLGRGSSTDTQYF
>TRBV7-7|-|-|TRBJ2-5
TGTGCTAGCAGCACTAGTCAAGCGACGGCCCAAGAGACCCAGTACTTC
CASSTSQATAQETQYF
>TRBV6-5|TRBD1|few|TRBJ2-7
TGTGCCAGCAGCCCGGGACAGGGGACCTACGAGCAGTACTTC
CASSPGQGTYEQYF
>TRBV4-3|TRBD1|-|TRBJ2-3
TGCGCCAGCAGCCAAGAGACAGGGGTTAGGGCAGATACGCAGTATTTT
CASSQETGVRADTQYF
>TRBV5-1|-|few|TRBJ1-4
TGCGCCAGCAGCTTGCGGGGAGGTGAAAAACTGTTTTTT
CASSLRGGEKLFF
>TRBV5-6|-|-|TRBJ1-5
TGTGCCAGCAGCTTTGGAAAAAGGGGGAGTGCGGGCAATCAGCCCCAGCATTTT
CASSFGKRGSAGNQPQHF
>TRBV6-5|-|once|TRBJ1-2
TGTGCCAGCACCACAGTGGCCGGAACCTCTGGCTACACCTTC
CASTTVAGTSGYTF
>TRBV4-1|TRBD1|-|TRBJ1-3
TGCGCCAGCAGCCAGGGACAGGGGTTTCTCCCCTCTGGAAACACCATATATTTT
CASSQGQGFLPSGNTIYF
>TRBV18|-|-|TRBJ1-5
TGTGCCAGCTCACCACAGGGACTCAATCAGCCCCAGCATTTT
CASSPQGLNQPQHF
>TRBV25-1|TRBD1|few|TRBJ1-1
TGTGCCAGCAGTGAACCCCGGACAGGGGACGGGACTGAAGCTTTCTTT
CASSEPRTGDGTEAFF
>TRBV9|-|-|TRBJ1-1
TGTGCCAGCAGCCCTACCCAACAGGGACGGACTGAAGCTTTCTTT
CASSPTQQGRTEAFF
>TRBV6-1|-|-|TRBJ1-3
TGTGCCAGCACCGCCGGCAGGGGCGGGAACACCATATATTTT
CASTAGRGGNTIYF
>TRBV4-2|TRBD1|-|TRBJ2-2
TGTGCCAGCAGCCAAGTACAGGACAGGGGTATCACCGGGGAGCTGTTTTTT
CASSQVQDRGITGELFF
>TRBV5-4|TRBD1|-|TRBJ1-1
TGTGCCAGCAGCCGAGGGACAGGGGACACTGAAGCTTTCTTT
CASSRGTGDTEAFF
>TRBV6-5|-|once|TRBJ1-1
TGTGCCAGCAGGATGGGGGGGACGGGGAACACTGAAGCTTTCTTT
CASRMGGTGNTEAFF